This T cell receptor beta chain was sequenced during a study of T cell repertoires in cytomegalovirus infection. TCRdb reprocessed the reads with MiXCR, giving one entry per CDR3 protein. Altogether some 400,000 distinct CDR3 sequences are present, around 18% being singletons, with the ten largest covering approximately 8%. The CDR3 spans 13 residues. Germline CDR1 DFQATT, CDR2 SNEGSKA (reference sequence). Trimming took 3 bases from V and 5 from J, leaving 13 bases between them. The chain is built from TRBV20-1 and TRBJ2-5; perhaps TRBD1 as D (6 bases). This receptor was taken from a human donor in good health (CMV status not recorded). Some clones in this sample may be carry-over from other donors' samples. Specimen: PBMCs. The CDR3 here is CSASGGPGETQYF. CDR3 nucleotide sequence: TGCAGTGCTAGTGGGGGCCCGGGTGAGACCCAGTACTTC.